This entry features one T cell receptor beta chain sequence. What antigen it recognizes has not been identified. Base qualities are not at hand, and no much larger clone is one base apart. Libraries were made using the immunoSEQ multiplex PCR assay. TCRdb provides this immuneACCESS table in a form limited to in-frame rearrangements. Some clones are lacking; in checked studies, under half of them reflect an unresolved V gene, and why the rest are absent is not known. The sample table records 79,000 or so clones; 85% to 95% of these occur just once. Of the sample, 0.35% to 0.45% falls within the top ten clones. This entry is derived from a study of technical replicates of blood from a handful of donors (dated by TCRdb to about 2017). The CDR3 measures 12 amino acids from cysteine to phenylalanine. The read is trimmed to its CDR3 DNA, 36 bases read in frame from base 1. At the junction V is shortened by 7 bases and J by 5 bases, with 11 bases in between. Taken from the germline V gene, the CDR1 and CDR2 loops are MNHNS and SASEGT.

This clonotype originated in a human donor in good health. The chain uses TRBV6-1 and TRBJ2-5, with the identity of the D gene unclear. Sequencing was performed on T cells isolated from PBMCs. The CDR3 in this case is CASKSAGETQYF. The DNA is as follows: TGTGCCAGCAAGTCGGCAGGCGAGACCCAGTACTTC.